This T cell receptor beta chain was sequenced in a study of blood T cell repertoires in COVID-19. About the study: Specimens from acute and convalescent COVID-19 originated in the United States, Italy and Spain. PBMCs, B-cell-depleted T cells, or T cells were the source of the cDNA or gDNA that made up the material.

Per the original methods: Researchers report that nucleated cell counts were estimated from reference gene primer amplification. Data came from immunoSEQ multiplex PCR; TCRdb stores just in-frame clones and leaves some out. V and J calls and clone size are copied from that table; D and trimming were computed from the DNA. This sample carries about 100,000 clones, under 90% of them seen once, and the ten largest clones take more than 10%. The count of this clone is one. Germline loops: CDR1 SEHNR, CDR2 FQNEAQ (reference sequence). With V trimmed by 5 bases and J by 2 bases, 23 bases remained unmatched. The CDR3 length is 20 residues.

The chain is built from TRBV7-9 and TRBJ2-7; TRBD1 matches 8 bases. The TCR comes from a human donor in a cohort sampled during active COVID-19. The sequenced material came from peripheral blood. This CDR3 reads CASSTLPGQGRGVGTYEQYF. The CDR3 coding sequence is TGTGCCAGCAGCACACTCCCCGGACAGGGTCGTGGCGTTGGAACCTACGAGCAGTACTTC. The full variable domain, rest sourced from reference TRBV7-9 and TRBJ2-7, is DTGVSQNPRHKITKRGQNVTFRCDPISEHNRLYWYRQTLGQGPEFLTYFQNEAQLEKSRLLSDRFSAERPKGSFSTLEIQRTEQGDSAMYLCASSTLPGQGRGVGTYEQYFGPGTRLTVT.